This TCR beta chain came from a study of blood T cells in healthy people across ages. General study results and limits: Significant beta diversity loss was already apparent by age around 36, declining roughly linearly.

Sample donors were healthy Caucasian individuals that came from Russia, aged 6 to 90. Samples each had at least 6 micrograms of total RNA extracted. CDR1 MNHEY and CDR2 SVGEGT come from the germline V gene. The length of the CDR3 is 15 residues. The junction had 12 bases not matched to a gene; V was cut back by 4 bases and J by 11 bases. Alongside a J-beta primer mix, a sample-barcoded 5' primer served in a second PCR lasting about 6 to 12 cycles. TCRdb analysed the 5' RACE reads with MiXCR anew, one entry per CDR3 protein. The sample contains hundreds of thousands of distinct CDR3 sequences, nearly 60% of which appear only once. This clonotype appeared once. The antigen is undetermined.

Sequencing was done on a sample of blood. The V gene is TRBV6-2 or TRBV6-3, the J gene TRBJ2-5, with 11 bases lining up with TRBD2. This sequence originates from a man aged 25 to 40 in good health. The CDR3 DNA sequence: TGTGCCAGCAGTTCGCCCCTAGCGGGGGGCTATGAGCAGTACTTC. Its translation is CASSSPLAGGYEQYF.